This T cell receptor (beta chain) emerged from a study of blood T cell repertoires in COVID-19. Study details: Specimens from acute and convalescent COVID-19 originated in the United States, Italy and Spain.

The repertoire was sequenced with immunoSEQ multiplex PCR; TCRdb's copy has only in-frame clones and lacks some. The sample shows 99,000 or so clones, 81% of them seen only once. This clone was counted a few times. Looked up from germline, CDR1 is SGHRS and CDR2 is YFSETQ. The V gene end was trimmed by 4 bases and the J gene end by 7 bases; junction bases not matched to a gene: 7. The CDR3 length is 13 residues. The V call is TRBV5-1, the J call TRBJ2-7; 8 bases are shared with TRBD1. The sample consisted of peripheral blood. This receptor was identified in a man at least 80 years old with acute or convalescent COVID-19. The CDR3: CASSVDRASEQYF. The CDR3 nucleotides read TGCGCCAGCAGCGTGGACAGGGCTTCGGAGCAGTACTTC.